This T cell receptor beta chain derives from a study of long-term antiretroviral therapy in people with HIV. Worth noting for this clone: Its target is not known.

Study-level results: Subsequent to ART, diversity was augmented yet persisted below that of transplant donor controls. HIV repertoires spanned narrower CDR3 length ranges than controls. Clones that expanded before ART (that is, prior to treatment) dominated the repertoire at all time points.

At survey level, the immunoSEQ assay was run in its v3.0 version. Libraries were prepared by immunoSEQ multiplex PCR; TCRdb keeps only in-frame clonotypes and omits some of them. The data show over 9,000 clones, with 82% seen just once and about an eighth held by the top ten. Per donor, at least one pre-ART and at least two post-ART PBMC samples were obtained. CDR1 is MNHNS, CDR2 SASEGT, per germline. Trimming shortened V by 4 bases and J by 8 bases, and 11 bases separated the two germline ends. This CDR3 spans 12 amino acids. This clonotype was sampled from a man between 40 and 49 years old with HIV. Source: unsorted PBMCs, taken 1.2 years after starting antiretroviral therapy. The chain employs TRBV6-1 and TRBJ1-1; weak D call: TRBD1 (5 bases). The CDR3 region has the DNA TGTGCCAGCAGTGCAGGGTCCGGGGAAGCTTTCTTT. Its protein is CASSAGSGEAFF.